This T cell receptor (beta chain) was captured by sequencing in a study of radiation and T cells in renal cell carcinoma. Overall study: Nephrectomy followed 15 Gy stereotactic body radiation by 4 weeks.

Time point of the sample: baseline pretreatment blood. Noted treatment: 15 Gy SBRT to primary tumor, nephrectomy 4 weeks later. Blood was sampled at baseline, 2 weeks and 4 weeks after SBRT. Sequencing used immunoSEQ multiplex PCR; TCRdb keeps in-frame clones, though not all of them. The table lists approximately 45,000 clones, roughly four fifths of them singletons, with 25% to 35% in the top ten. The study's findings and limits: From baseline, blood top tumor clonotypes peaked at 2 weeks post-radiation.

A remark on this clone: As yet, its antigen is unknown.

This CDR3 is built from 15 residues. Trimming cost V 7 bases and J 5 bases, with 15 bases left between them. The germline V gene has CDR1 MNHEY and CDR2 SVGAGI. The chain combines TRBV6-5 with TRBJ1-6; TRBD1 might be the D (6 bases). The sample consisted of blood, taken from a patient whose treatment included radiotherapy and nephrectomy. The sequence was obtained from a woman aged 65 to 85 with renal cell carcinoma. CDR3 residues: CASKAGAPDNSPLHF. The CDR3 bases are TGTGCCAGCAAGGCAGGGGCACCGGATAATTCACCCCTCCACTTT.